There are many counts of the clone carrying this T cell receptor (beta chain). The antigen remains undetermined. This sample stems from a study of response to subunit inactivated influenza vaccine. Overall study findings and caveats: That few new T cells are recruited by each seasonal influenza vaccination was the authors' suggestion.

TCRdb processed the RT-PCR reads anew with MiXCR; each CDR3 protein has one entry. The sample yields fewer than 700,000 distinct CDR3 sequences, 10% to 15% seen once. Germline V gene sequence: CDR1 SGHTA, CDR2 FQGNSA. CDR3 size: 15 residues. Trimming took 5 bases from V and 5 from J; bases not matched to a gene: 11. The rearrangement uses TRBV7-2 and TRBJ2-7, with TRBD1 identical over 8 bases. The sample in question was PBMCs from blood, obtained about 40 days after vaccination. This sequence originates from a man aged 50 to 60 who received an inactivated influenza vaccine. In DNA form, the CDR3 reads TGTGCCAGCAGCACCTGGACAGGGCCCAAGGACGAGCAGTACTTC. This encodes CASSTWTGPKDEQYF.